Shown below are 17 T cell receptor beta chains from a single sample sequenced in a study of T cells in Graves' hyperthyroidism and ophthalmopathy. The investigators amplified TCR beta CDR3 regions from RNA transcripts. HTBI primers drove first-round RT-PCR of the TCR CDR3. Via MiXCR, TCRdb re-called the multiplex PCR reads, giving one row per CDR3 protein. The sample lists around 300,000 distinct CDR3 sequences, roughly 22% seen once, with around 62% in the top ten. Material for sequencing was blood. These receptors were collected from a man under 40 with Graves' ophthalmopathy.

The rearrangement uses TRBV20-1 and TRBJ2-5; 7 bases line up with TRBD2. V trimming: 1 base; J trimming: 4 bases; junction bases outside the gene matches: 6. Germline loops: CDR1 DFQATT, CDR2 SNEGSKA (reference sequence). The CDR3 is made up of 14 amino acids. The CDR3: CSARVGLGLETQYF. CDR3 DNA sequence: TGCAGTGCTAGAGTCGGACTAGGATTAGAGACCCAGTACTTC.

This clonotype appeared once. The V and J genes are TRBV20-1 and TRBJ2-5; D ambiguous. Per the germline V gene, CDR1 is DFQATT and CDR2 is SNEGSKA (reference sequence). CDR3 length: 14 residues. Trimming took off 4 bases at V and 5 bases at J, with 17 bases between the two ends. The DNA of the CDR3 is TGCAGTGCTACGGTCGGTTCTTTCGAGGAGACCCAGTACTTC. Protein sequence: CSATVGSFEETQYF.

About this clonotype: One end of the junction fails to match germline, which may point to a read error. The chain carries TRBV15 and TRBJ1-1; D perhaps matches TRBD1 (6 bases). The CDR3 consists of 13 residues. The V gene's germline CDR1 is LNHNV and CDR2 YYDKDF (reference sequence). The CDR3 DNA reads as TGTGCCACCAGCACCACCCGGGACACGGAAGCTTTCTTT. Translated, it gives CATSTTRDTEAFF. Full variable domain (remainder filled in from reference TRBV15 and TRBJ1-1): DAMVIQNPRYQVTQFGKPVTLSCSQTLNHNVMYWYQQKSSQAPKLLFHYYDKDFNNEADTPDNFQSRRPNTSFCFLDIRSPGLGDTAMYLCATSTTRDTEAFFGQGTRLTVV.

This clonotype occurred many times. The chain joins TRBV11-1 to TRBJ2-1; 7 bases fit TRBD2. V lost 3 bases, J lost 0 bases, and 14 bases stayed unmatched. The CDR3 sequence is 19 residues long. Germline lookup yields CDR1 SGHAT and CDR2 FQDESV (reference sequence). The DNA of the CDR3 is TGTGCCAGCAGCTTTAGTCGCGGGCTAGCGGAGAGCTCCTACAATGAGCAGTTCTTC. It translates to CASSFSRGLAESSYNEQFF.

This clonotype was observed many times. The gene calls are TRBV6-1 and TRBJ2-1; 10 bases map to TRBD2. The germline V gene has CDR1 MNHNS and CDR2 SASEGT. V dropped 3 bases and J dropped 7; count of bases not matched to a gene: 6. CDR3 size: 15 residues. Here the CDR3 DNA reads TGTGCCAGCAGTGAGTGGCTAGCGGGAGAGAATGAGCAGTTCTTC. This encodes CASSEWLAGENEQFF.

This clonotype was counted between two and nine times. This chain joins TRBV5-6 and TRBJ1-2, with a possible D match to TRBD1 (5 bases). CDR3 length: 14 amino acids. Germline lookup yields CDR1 SGHDT and CDR2 YYEEEE. The V end was cut by 2 bases, the J end by 2 bases, with 10 bases between. The CDR3 sequence is CASSFVGGNYGYTF. The CDR3 region has the DNA TGTGCCAGCAGCTTCGTTGGGGGGAACTATGGCTACACCTTC.

This clonotype was picked up a small number of times. This chain joins TRBV12-3 or TRBV12-4 and TRBJ2-5; the D gene could be TRBD1 or TRBD2 (5 bases each). This CDR3 has 14 residues. Between the trimmed V and J ends, which lost 6 bases and 2 bases, there was a span of 13 bases. The CDR3 nucleotides are TGTGCCAGCAGCCTCGACAGACTACAAGAGACCCAGTACTTC. Protein: CASSLDRLQETQYF.

This clonotype was recorded a few times. The chain couples TRBV5-4 to TRBJ2-3, with D tentatively TRBD2 (6 bases). Germline values: CDR1 SGHNT, CDR2 YYREEE (reference sequence). CDR3 length equals 15 residues. V shed 2 bases and J shed 2 bases, with 12 bases lying between them. This CDR3 is CASSFGGVNTDTQYF. DNA of the CDR3: TGTGCCAGCAGCTTCGGCGGGGTTAACACAGATACGCAGTATTTT.

The chain carries TRBV6-5 and TRBJ2-7; TRBD1 agrees at 8 bases. Germline trimming cut 2 bases from V and 6 bases from J; bases unmatched to any gene: 9. The CDR3 length is 15 residues. The germline V gene has CDR1 MNHEY and CDR2 SVGAGI. The CDR3 sequence is CASSYRPDRGGEQYF. The DNA for the CDR3 is TGTGCCAGCAGTTACCGCCCAGACAGGGGAGGCGAGCAGTACTTC.

This clonotype was observed a handful of times. The V and J genes are TRBV7-8 and TRBJ2-1, with 8 bases lining up with TRBD2. The CDR3 has 15 amino acids. J lost 6 bases, V lost 8 bases, and 12 bases had no gene match. Germline lookup yields CDR1 SGHVS and CDR2 FQNEAQ. CDR3 amino acids: CASGEAGVVANEQFF. Here the CDR3 DNA reads TGTGCCAGCGGGGAAGCGGGAGTGGTTGCCAATGAGCAGTTCTTC.

The chain carries TRBV3-1 and TRBJ1-1, with a possible D match to TRBD1 (5 bases). Trimming left V 9 bases short and J 5 bases short, with 19 bases between. This CDR3 region has 14 residues. The germline V gene encodes CDR1 LGHDT and CDR2 YNNKEL (reference sequence). This CDR3 reads CARTPRLWGTEAFF. The CDR3 DNA reads as TGTGCCAGGACCCCCCGGTTGTGGGGGACTGAAGCTTTCTTT.

The V gene is TRBV30, the J gene TRBJ2-3, with D uncertain. V lost 5 bases and J lost 1, with 16 bases in between. The CDR3 has 15 residues. The V gene's germline CDR1 is GTSNPN and CDR2 SVGIG (reference sequence). DNA for the CDR3: TGTGCCTGGGACCCGGGTTTCGCTGGCACAGATACGCAGTATTTT. Protein sequence: CAWDPGFAGTDTQYF.

This rearrangement joins TRBV12-3 or TRBV12-4 to TRBJ2-6; D gene uncertain. The CDR3 totals 13 residues. Trimming cost V 5 bases and J 4 bases, with 6 bases left between them. The CDR3 bases are TGTGCCAGCAGTGCCTGGGGGGCCAACGTCCTGACTTTC. It specifies CASSAWGANVLTF.

This clonotype was seen at least ten times. CDR3 nucleotide sequence: TGCGCCAGCAGCCCATACCACAGCATCAGGGATCAGCCCCAGCATTTT. It encodes CASSPYHSIRDQPQHF. The J gene is TRBJ1-5, the V gene TRBV4-1, with D possibly TRBD1 on 5 matching bases. Germline V gene lookup returns CDR1 MGHRA and CDR2 YSYEKL. This CDR3 is built from 16 residues. With 4 bases removed from V and 5 bases from J, the gap between germline ends came to 18 bases.

This chain uses TRBV20-1 with TRBJ1-1, with a weak D call TRBD1 (5 bases). This CDR3 region has 16 residues. The V and J ends lost 2 bases and 0 bases respectively, with 16 bases between them. The germline V gene encodes CDR1 DFQATT and CDR2 SNEGSKA (reference sequence). CDR3 nucleotides: TGCAGTGCTAGATCTTCGGTCGGCAGGGTGAACACTGAAGCTTTCTTT. It specifies CSARSSVGRVNTEAFF.

This clonotype was seen more than once but under ten times. J is TRBJ2-3 and V is TRBV27, with 8 bases that match TRBD2. Trimming took 4 bases from V and 0 from J; bases not matched to a gene: 3. The CDR3 spans 15 residues. Germline-derived CDR1 and CDR2 are MNHEY and SMNVEV (reference sequence). The CDR3 reads CASSYGRGSTDTQYF. The CDR3 region has the DNA TGTGCCAGCAGTTACGGGAGGGGGAGCACAGATACGCAGTATTTT.

V is TRBV28 and J is TRBJ2-1; 8 positions match TRBD1. The CDR3 loop spans 15 amino acids. Trimming removed 6 bases from V and 9 bases from J; junction bases left unmatched: 13. Germline V CDR1 and CDR2: MDHEN, SYDVKM. The CDR3 loop is CASSRPETGVPEQFF. The CDR3, as DNA: TGTGCCAGCAGCCGTCCTGAGACAGGGGTCCCTGAGCAGTTCTTC.